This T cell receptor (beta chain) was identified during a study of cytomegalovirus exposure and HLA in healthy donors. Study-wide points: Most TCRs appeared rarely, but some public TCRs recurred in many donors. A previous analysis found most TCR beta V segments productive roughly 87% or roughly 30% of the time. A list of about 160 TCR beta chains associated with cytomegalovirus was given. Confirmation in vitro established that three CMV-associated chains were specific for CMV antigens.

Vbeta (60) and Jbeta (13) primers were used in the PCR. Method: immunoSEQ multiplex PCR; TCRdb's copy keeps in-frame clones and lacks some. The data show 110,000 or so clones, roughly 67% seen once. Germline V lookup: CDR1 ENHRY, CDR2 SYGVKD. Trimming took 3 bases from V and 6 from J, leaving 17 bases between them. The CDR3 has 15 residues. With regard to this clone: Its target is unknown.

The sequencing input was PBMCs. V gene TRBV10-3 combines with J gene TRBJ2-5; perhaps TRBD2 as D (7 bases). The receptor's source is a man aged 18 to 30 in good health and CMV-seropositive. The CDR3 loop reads CAISDPVLGGQTQYF. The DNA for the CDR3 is TGTGCCATCAGTGACCCCGTTTTGGGGGGGCAGACCCAGTACTTC.